These 28 T cell receptor beta chains were sequenced from one sample in a study of Ad26.COV2.S vaccination and SARS-CoV-2 variants. Repertoires were generated with immunoSEQ multiplex PCR, while TCRdb's copy carries only in-frame clones and drops some. In the table there are roughly 350,000 clones, around 89% of which are singletons. Described treatment: 19 received Ad26.COV2.S at low or high dose, single or two shots; about five received placebo; per-sample allocation not given. Collection of samples fell on day 63 after the first vaccine or placebo injection. Sequenced here: peripheral blood, sampled in a trial of Ad26.COV2.S vaccine versus placebo. The origin of the receptors is a person between 18 and 65 years old who received the Ad26.COV2.S COVID-19 vaccine or a placebo.

With regard to this clone: A junction end diverges from the germline sequence, so it may reflect a read error. V gene TRBV10-3 combines with J gene TRBJ1-1; no clear D. The V gene's germline CDR1 is ENHRY and CDR2 SYGVKD. CDR3 length: 13 residues. In DNA form, the CDR3 reads TGTGCCATCCGTGAATACATGAACACTGAAGCTTTCTTT. Its protein product is CAIREYMNTEAFF.

This chain connects TRBV7-8 to TRBJ1-2; D call uncertain. Trimming took 5 bases from V and 2 from J, leaving 12 bases between them. The CDR3 contains 14 residues. Germline CDR1 SGHVS, CDR2 FQNEAQ. The chain's CDR3 is CASSPQNLNYGYTF. CDR3 sequence (DNA): TGTGCCAGCAGCCCACAGAATTTGAACTATGGCTACACCTTC.

The genes are TRBV27 and TRBJ2-1; 11 bases line up with TRBD2. The CDR3 is 15 residues long. Germline CDR1 reads MNHEY; CDR2 reads SMNVEV (reference sequence). With V trimmed by 7 bases and J by 10 bases, 12 bases remained unmatched. Written as DNA, the CDR3 is TGTGCCAGCAAATCACCGGGACTAGCGGTTGGAGAGCAGTTCTTC. It specifies CASKSPGLAVGEQFF.

The DNA of the CDR3 is TGCGCCAGCAGACGGGACAGGGCTAGCGGGGAGCTGTTTTTT. This translates into CASRRDRASGELFF. V is TRBV5-1 and J is TRBJ2-2; 9 nucleotides match TRBD1. Unmatched junction bases numbered 6, after V lost 5 bases and J lost 7 bases. This CDR3 has 14 amino acids. Germline V gene data show CDR1 as SGHRS and CDR2 as YFSETQ.

This chain connects TRBV15 to TRBJ2-7, with no clear D. V gave up 9 bases and J gave up 5 bases, with 11 bases separating them. CDR3 length: 11 amino acids. The V gene's germline CDR1 is LNHNV and CDR2 YYDKDF (reference sequence). CDR3 sequence (DNA): TGTGCCACTTCCGCGACTGACGAGCAGTACTTC. This codes for CATSATDEQYF.

The CDR3 region is CASSKRTRDSHEQYF. The CDR3 coding sequence is TGTGCCAGCAGTAAAAGAACTCGGGACTCTCACGAGCAGTACTTC. V is TRBV28 and J is TRBJ2-7; D perhaps matches TRBD2 (6 bases). Trimming removed 5 bases at V and 5 bases at J, with 19 bases between. The CDR3 spans 15 residues. CDR1 and CDR2 (germline): MDHEN, SYDVKM.

Turning to this clone: Different DNA sequences within this sample yield the same CDR3. The chain joins TRBV9 to TRBJ1-2; no firm D call. The CDR3 sequence is 12 residues long. V lost 0 bases and J lost 4, with 4 bases in between. The germline CDR1 and CDR2 sequences are SGDLS and YYNGEE. The CDR3 protein is CASSVDGYGYTF. As DNA, the CDR3 is TGTGCCAGCAGCGTAGATGGCTATGGCTACACCTTC.

The V and J genes are TRBV29-1 and TRBJ2-6; D is possibly TRBD1 (5 bases). This CDR3 is 15 amino acids long. Germline CDR1 and CDR2: SQVTM and ANQGSEA. The V gene lost 5 bases and the J gene lost 0 bases, with 11 bases spanning the gap. CDR3 in DNA: TGCAGCGTTCTCACAGGATTCTCTGGGGCCAACGTCCTGACTTTC. This codes for CSVLTGFSGANVLTF.

V gene TRBV9 combines with J gene TRBJ2-2; TRBD1 is a possible D gene (5 bases). The CDR3 is made up of 18 amino acids. The ends were cut back, 7 bases at V and 4 bases at J, with 26 bases in the middle. The V gene's germline CDR1 is SGDLS and CDR2 YYNGEE. Here the CDR3 DNA reads TGTGCCAGCTCCGCCGGGCCCTGGGGTGGAAGGGGCACCGGGGAGCTGTTTTTT. Its protein is CASSAGPWGGRGTGELFF.

This chain joins TRBV2 and TRBJ1-1, with unresolved D. This CDR3 is 13 amino acids long. Trimming cost V 0 bases and J 6 bases, with 8 bases left between them. The V gene's germline CDR1 is SNHLY and CDR2 FYNNEI. The DNA of the CDR3 is TGTGCCAGCAGTGAAGCCAGAAGCGCTGAAGCTTTCTTT. This gives the protein CASSEARSAEAFF.

The chain has TRBV11-2 and TRBJ2-5; D gene unclear. Germline CDR1 is SGHAT and CDR2 is FQNNGV. Trimming took off 4 bases at V and 5 bases at J, with 11 bases between the two ends. The CDR3 length is 13 residues. The CDR3 region is CASSSTRMETQYF. CDR3 coding DNA: TGTGCCAGCAGCTCTACACGGATGGAGACCCAGTACTTC.

The chain carries TRBV3-1 (or the pseudogene TRBV3-2) and TRBJ1-6; unclear D gene. Germline V gene data show CDR1 as LGHDT and CDR2 as YNNKEL (reference sequence). The CDR3 is 14 amino acids. V lost 3 bases to trimming and J lost 15 bases, with 18 bases between them. The CDR3, as DNA: TGTGCCAGCAGCCATCCAGGAGTACAGTTCGACCTCCACTTT. Translated: CASSHPGVQFDLHF.

This rearrangement joins TRBV27 to TRBJ2-5; D assignment may be TRBD1 or TRBD2 (5 bases each). Germline V gene data show CDR1 as MNHEY and CDR2 as SMNVEV (reference sequence). The CDR3 runs to 14 residues. V lost 3 bases and J 4 bases, leaving 12 bases between the germline ends. The CDR3 is CASSLWQGVETQYF. The CDR3 DNA reads as TGTGCCAGCAGTTTGTGGCAGGGAGTAGAGACCCAGTACTTC.

This clone has only one observation. This chain uses TRBV4-1 with TRBJ2-5; the match to TRBD1 covers 7 bases. The CDR3 sequence is 14 residues long. V was pared by 4 bases and J by 5 bases, with 7 bases of the junction left unmatched. CDR1 MGHRA and CDR2 YSYEKL come from the germline V gene. CDR3 region: CASSPWTGGETQYF. Written as DNA, the CDR3 is TGCGCCAGCAGCCCCTGGACAGGCGGGGAGACCCAGTACTTC.

The chain couples TRBV6-1 to TRBJ1-2; D is undetermined. The CDR3 consists of 15 residues. Trimming cost V 2 bases and J 9 bases, with 19 bases left between them. Germline assignment: CDR1 MNHNS and CDR2 SASEGT. CDR3 in amino acids: CASSETYTRLTSYTF. CDR3 DNA sequence: TGTGCCAGCAGTGAAACTTACACTCGACTTACTAGCTACACCTTC.

The chain joins TRBV7-2 to TRBJ2-3; the D gene is possibly TRBD2 (6 bases). From germline, CDR1 is SGHTA and CDR2 FQGNSA. Trimming took 5 bases from V and 0 from J, leaving 15 bases between them. CDR3 size: 16 residues. The CDR3 DNA sequence: TGTGCCAGCAGCCCTTATGCGGGGAGGAGCACAGATACGCAGTATTTT. This sequence encodes CASSPYAGRSTDTQYF.

CDR3 sequence reads: CASSSMGGGAADTQYF. The CDR3 nucleotides read TGTGCCAGCAGCTCAATGGGCGGGGGGGCCGCCGATACGCAGTATTTT. V usage is TRBV7-2 and J usage is TRBJ2-3, with 9 bases fitting TRBD2. CDR1 SGHTA and CDR2 FQGNSA come from the germline V gene. V gave up 4 bases and J gave up 6 bases; unmatched junction bases: 11. This CDR3 comprises 16 residues.

CDR3 protein: CASSLALHSYNEQFF. The CDR3 nucleotides are TGTGCCAGCAGCTTAGCCCTCCACAGTTACAATGAGCAGTTCTTC. This chain uses TRBV5-4 with TRBJ2-1; D not resolved. The CDR3 is 15 amino acids. The V end was cut by 2 bases, the J end by 4 bases, with 13 bases between. Germline V gives CDR1 SGHNT, CDR2 YYREEE (reference sequence).

The V gene is TRBV7-7, the J gene TRBJ2-1, with a weak D call TRBD1 (5 bases). The ends were cut back, 1 base at V and 2 bases at J, with 9 bases in the middle. Germline V CDR1 and CDR2: SSHAT, FNYEAQ (reference sequence). This CDR3 has 15 amino acids. The CDR3: CASSLGQGPYNEQFF. CDR3 in DNA: TGTGCCAGCAGCTTAGGTCAGGGCCCCTACAATGAGCAGTTCTTC.

This clone was picked up one time. The chain uses TRBV19 and TRBJ1-5; TRBD1 aligns across 7 bases. CDR1 and CDR2 (germline): LNHDA, SQIVND (reference sequence). The junction had 2 bases not matched to a gene; V was cut back by 6 bases and J by 0 bases. CDR3 length equals 14 residues. CDR3 sequence reads: CASRYRGSNQPQHF. The CDR3 DNA is TGTGCCAGTAGATACAGGGGTAGCAATCAGCCCCAGCATTTT.

On this clone itself: This specimen includes other DNA sequences encoding the same CDR3. The V call is TRBV7-9, the J call TRBJ1-1; D perhaps matches TRBD1 (6 bases). The CDR3 length is 13 residues. Trimming removed 5 bases at V and 5 bases at J, with 12 bases between. Germline CDR1 reads SEHNR; CDR2 reads FQNEAQ (reference sequence). The CDR3 sequence is CASSLGGGTEAFF. The CDR3 bases are TGTGCCAGCAGCCTAGGAGGGGGAACTGAAGCTTTCTTT.

A word on this clone: This same CDR3 is encoded by further DNA sequences in the sample. This chain joins TRBV5-1 and TRBJ2-5; D not certain. The V end was cut by 0 bases, the J end by 0 bases, with 6 bases between. The germline gives CDR1 SGHRS, CDR2 YFSETQ. CDR3 size: 14 residues. DNA of the CDR3: TGCGCCAGCAGCTTGGCCGGTAACCAAGAGACCCAGTACTTC. Protein sequence: CASSLAGNQETQYF.

This chain joins TRBV25-1 and TRBJ1-6, with D unclear. The CDR3 has 16 residues. Trimming took off 0 bases at V and 0 bases at J, with 6 bases between the two ends. Germline CDR1 reads MGHDK; CDR2 reads SYGVNS. The CDR3 loop reads CASSEYGYSYNSPLHF. The CDR3 DNA reads TGTGCCAGCAGTGAATACGGGTACTCCTATAATTCACCCCTCCACTTT.

The chain couples TRBV5-6 to TRBJ2-7; no clear D gene. CDR1 is SGHDT, CDR2 YYEEEE, per germline. The CDR3 spans 15 residues. The V end was cut by 6 bases, the J end by 2 bases, with 18 bases between. The CDR3: CASTIGSTRTYEQYF. In DNA, the CDR3 is TGTGCCAGCACCATCGGCTCAACAAGAACCTACGAGCAGTACTTC. Supplemented by reference TRBV5-6 and TRBJ2-7, the full variable domain reads DAGVTQSPTHLIKTRGQQVTLRCSPKSGHDTVSWYQQALGQGPQFIFQYYEEEERQRGNFPDRFSGHQFPNYSSELNVNALLLGDSALYLCASTIGSTRTYEQYFGPGTRLTVT.

About this clone itself: The sample contains more than one DNA sequence encoding this CDR3. The genes are TRBV28 and TRBJ2-7; D call uncertain. Germline V gene lookup returns CDR1 MDHEN and CDR2 SYDVKM. The CDR3 extends over 11 amino acids. Between the trimmed V and J ends, which lost 3 bases and 3 bases, there was a span of 3 bases. The chain's CDR3 is CASSLLYEQYF. The CDR3 DNA sequence: TGTGCCAGCAGTTTGCTCTACGAGCAGTACTTC. The entire variable domain, with the rest obtained from reference TRBV28 and TRBJ2-7, is as follows: DVKVTQSSRYLVKRTGEKVFLECVQDMDHENMFWYRQDPGLGLRLIYFSYDVKMKEKGDIPEGYSVSREKKERFSLILESASTNQTSMYLCASSLLYEQYFGPGTRLTVT.

The gene calls are TRBV29-1 and TRBJ1-4; D is unresolved. V was cut by 7 bases and J by 0 bases, with 12 bases left in between. This CDR3 region has 14 residues. CDR1 SQVTM and CDR2 ANQGSEA come from the germline V gene. CDR3 DNA: TGCAGCGCGGCGGGGAGTGCAACTAATGAAAAACTGTTTTTT. Protein product: CSAAGSATNEKLFF.

The chain is built from TRBV23-1 and TRBJ1-5, with a tentative D call TRBD1 (5 bases). TRBV23-1 is treated as an ORF (open reading frame) with a function not yet certain. The CDR3 is 11 residues long. Trimming took off 8 bases at V and 4 bases at J, with 6 bases between the two ends. CDR3 residues: CASGGNQPQHF. CDR3 nucleotide sequence: TGCGCCAGCGGGGGAAATCAGCCCCAGCATTTT.

This chain connects TRBV7-9 to TRBJ1-4; 10 nucleotides line up with TRBD1. Germline loops: CDR1 SEHNR, CDR2 FQNEAQ (reference sequence). The CDR3 contains 14 residues. V lost 3 bases, J lost 8 bases, and 3 bases stayed unmatched. The CDR3: CASSFGTGVEKLFF. The CDR3, as DNA: TGTGCCAGCAGCTTCGGGACAGGGGTGGAAAAACTGTTTTTT.